This paragraph reports one TCR beta chain. The antigen remains unidentified. Run at survey level, the immunoSEQ assay was version v3.0. The method was immunoSEQ multiplex PCR; TCRdb's version includes in-frame clones alone and lacks a portion of them. Altogether about 40,000 clones are present, less than 90% being singletons, with the ten largest covering around 6.5%. The sample originates from a study of long-term antiretroviral therapy in people with HIV. General study points: Relative to transplant donor controls, diversity remained lower despite increasing after ART. Regardless of time point, clones expanded before ART dominated the repertoire.

The CDR3 covers 17 residues. Germline CDR1 and CDR2: SGHTA and FQGNSA. J was trimmed by 4 bases and V by 1 base; bases with no gene match: 11. The material was unsorted PBMCs, obtained 1 year after starting antiretroviral therapy. This TCR derives from a young man with HIV. The V gene is TRBV7-2, the J gene TRBJ1-1; TRBD1 matches 8 bases. The DNA for the CDR3 is TGTGCCAGCAGCTTAGGGGCAGGGGGCGATGCTGGCACTGAAGCTTTCTTT. Translation gives CASSLGAGGDAGTEAFF.